The 13 T cell receptor beta chains presented below share a single source sample, sequenced in a study of T-cell reconstitution after alpha-beta-depleted transplantation in children. This sample's TCRbeta library carried unique molecular identifier barcodes. TCRdb passed the PCR reads through MiXCR, listing each CDR3 protein once. The table lists about 200,000 distinct CDR3 sequences, roughly 7.1% of them singletons. The material sequenced was PBMCs, taken before TCRalphabeta/CD19-depleted stem cell transplant. The receptors were gathered from a boy aged 2 to 10 with acute lymphoblastic leukemia, due to receive a stem cell transplant.

The J gene is TRBJ2-3, the V gene TRBV11-2, with TRBD2 matching 16 bases. This CDR3 is 18 amino acids long. Trimming at V came to 6 bases and at J to 0 bases, leaving 6 bases not matched to a gene. CDR1 SGHAT and CDR2 FQNNGV come from the germline V gene. This chain's CDR3 is CASRSGLAGGLSTDTQYF. The CDR3 region has the DNA TGTGCCAGCAGATCGGGACTAGCGGGGGGGCTTAGCACAGATACGCAGTATTTT.

This clonotype was recorded at least ten times. This chain uses TRBV28 with TRBJ2-2; 12 nucleotides agree with TRBD1. Per germline, CDR1 MDHEN and CDR2 SYDVKM. The CDR3 covers 19 residues. Trimming removed 4 bases from V and 0 bases from J; junction bases left unmatched: 9. CDR3 amino acids: CASSSFGTGGLANTGELFF. In DNA, the CDR3 is TGTGCCAGCAGTTCCTTCGGGACAGGGGGCCTCGCGAACACCGGGGAGCTGTTTTTT.

This clonotype was seen a handful of times. The chain is built from TRBV3-1 and TRBJ1-2; no definite D call. The V end lost 0 bases, the J end lost 4 bases, and 9 bases lay between the germline ends. Germline assignment: CDR1 LGHDT and CDR2 YNNKEL (reference sequence). The CDR3 length is 14 residues. The DNA for the CDR3 is TGTGCCAGCAGCCAAGACCCTGGGAGCTATGGCTACACCTTC. This sequence encodes CASSQDPGSYGYTF.

This clonotype was counted many times. V is TRBV7-9 and J is TRBJ2-7; D is possibly TRBD1 or TRBD2 (5 bases each). This CDR3 has 13 residues. Germline V gene lookup returns CDR1 SEHNR and CDR2 FQNEAQ (reference sequence). Trimming shortened V by 1 base and J by 7 bases, and 11 bases separated the two germline ends. The CDR3: CASSLVRWGEQYF. The CDR3 bases are TGTGCCAGCAGCTTAGTGAGATGGGGGGAGCAGTACTTC.

This clonotype occurred many times. J is TRBJ2-3 and V is TRBV29-1, with TRBD1 as a possible D gene (5 bases). This CDR3 region has 16 residues. From germline, CDR1 is SQVTM and CDR2 ANQGSEA. The V gene lost 8 bases and the J gene lost 6 bases, with 27 bases spanning the gap. The CDR3 nucleotides read TGCAGCTCGGACAAACCTGGTGGTGTCTCAGGGGATACGCAGTATTTT. This codes for CSSDKPGGVSGDTQYF.

This clonotype was counted at least ten times. The genes are TRBV12-3 or TRBV12-4 and TRBJ2-7; D is unclear. V lost 3 bases to trimming and J lost 2 bases, with 14 bases between them. The CDR3 runs 15 residues. The DNA for the CDR3 is TGTGCCAGCAGTTTTACCCCCCGCGGTGCCTACGAGCAGTACTTC. Protein: CASSFTPRGAYEQYF.

There are many counts of this clonotype. The chain recombines TRBV30 with TRBJ1-2; D not certain. Germline CDR1 and CDR2: GTSNPN and SVGIG (reference sequence). This CDR3 contains 14 residues. V was clipped by 2 bases and J by 2 bases, with 12 bases between them. CDR3 amino acids: CAWSLLGMNYGYTF. CDR3 nucleotide sequence: TGTGCCTGGAGTTTACTCGGGATGAACTATGGCTACACCTTC. Combining the CDR3 with reference TRBV30 and TRBJ1-2 gives the whole variable domain SQTIHQWPATLVQPVGSPLSLECTVEGTSNPNLYWYRQAAGRGLQLLFYSVGIGQISSEVPQNLSASRPQDRQFILSSKKLLLSDSGFYLCAWSLLGMNYGYTFGSGTRLTVV.

The sample holds many counts of this clonotype. V gene TRBV28 combines with J gene TRBJ2-5; D might be TRBD1 (7 bases). This CDR3 comprises 17 residues. CDR1 is MDHEN, CDR2 SYDVKM, per germline. Trimming shortened V by 6 bases and J by 1 base, and 21 bases separated the two germline ends. The CDR3 DNA reads TGTGCCAGCAGACTTATTGGGGCAGGGGGGCGCCAAGAGACCCAGTACTTC. Its translation: CASRLIGAGGRQETQYF.

This clonotype showed up just a few times. The gene calls are TRBV6-5 and TRBJ1-1, with D unclear. This CDR3 is built from 12 residues. V was pared by 4 bases and J by 10 bases, with 13 bases between. The germline V gene encodes CDR1 MNHEY and CDR2 SVGAGI. The CDR3 region has the DNA TGTGCCAGCAGTTCCCCCAACGGACGAGCTTTCTTT. Its protein is CASSSPNGRAFF.

This clonotype occurred many times. In nucleotides, the CDR3 is TGTGCCAGCAGCTTGGACAGGGGGTTTTCGGGGACTGAAGCTTTCTTT. Encoded protein: CASSLDRGFSGTEAFF. J is TRBJ1-1 and V is TRBV5-5; 8 bases match TRBD1. The germline V gene encodes CDR1 SGHKS and CDR2 YYEKEE (reference sequence). The CDR3 is 16 amino acids. After removal of 0 bases from V and 5 bases from J, the junction contained 9 bases not matched to a gene.

V is TRBV30 and J is TRBJ2-1; 7 bases fit TRBD1. CDR1 is GTSNPN, CDR2 SVGIG, per germline (reference sequence). The CDR3 totals 12 residues. V was clipped by 5 bases and J by 2 bases; unmatched bases: 0. CDR3 sequence reads: CAWDRAYNEQFF. CDR3 coding DNA: TGTGCCTGGGACAGGGCCTACAATGAGCAGTTCTTC.

At least ten counts were recorded for this clonotype. The chain is built from TRBV3-1 and TRBJ2-7; 7 positions match TRBD1. Losses at the gene ends were 8 bases for V and 4 bases for J; bases not matched to a gene: 8. The CDR3 runs 13 residues. Germline V CDR1 and CDR2: LGHDT, YNNKEL (reference sequence). The CDR3 region is CASGRQGAYEQYF. The DNA of the CDR3 is TGTGCCAGCGGTCGACAGGGTGCGTACGAGCAGTACTTC.

This clonotype has a handful of counts. The chain has TRBV29-1 and TRBJ1-2; D gene uncertain. The length of the CDR3 is 12 residues. With 4 bases removed from V and 8 bases from J, the gap between germline ends came to 14 bases. CDR1 and CDR2 from the germline V gene are SQVTM and ANQGSEA. CDR3 in DNA: TGCAGCGTTGTCTCCGAGGGCCTGGGCTACACCTTC. Translating it yields CSVVSEGLGYTF.